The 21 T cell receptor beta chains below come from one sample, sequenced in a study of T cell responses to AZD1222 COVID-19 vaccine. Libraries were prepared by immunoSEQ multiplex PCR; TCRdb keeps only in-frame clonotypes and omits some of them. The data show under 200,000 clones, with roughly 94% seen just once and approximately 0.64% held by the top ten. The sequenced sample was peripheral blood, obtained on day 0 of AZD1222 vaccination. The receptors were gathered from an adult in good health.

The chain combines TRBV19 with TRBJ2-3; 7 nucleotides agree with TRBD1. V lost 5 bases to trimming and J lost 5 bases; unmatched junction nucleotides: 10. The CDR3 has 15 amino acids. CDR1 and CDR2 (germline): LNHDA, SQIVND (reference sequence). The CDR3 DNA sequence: TGTGCCAGTAGTGACAGGGCCACCTCGGGAGATACGCAGTATTTT. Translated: CASSDRATSGDTQYF.

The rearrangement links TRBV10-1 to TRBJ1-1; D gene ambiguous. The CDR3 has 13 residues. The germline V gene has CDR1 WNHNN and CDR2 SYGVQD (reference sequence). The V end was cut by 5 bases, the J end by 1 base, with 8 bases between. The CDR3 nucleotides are TGCGCCAGCAGTCCCCGAGAGAACACTGAAGCTTTCTTT. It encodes CASSPRENTEAFF.

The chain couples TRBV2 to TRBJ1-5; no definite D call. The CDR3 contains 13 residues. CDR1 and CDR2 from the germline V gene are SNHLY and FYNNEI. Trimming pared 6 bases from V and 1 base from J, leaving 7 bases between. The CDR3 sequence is CASRWRSNQPQHF. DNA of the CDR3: TGTGCCAGCAGGTGGAGGAGCAATCAGCCCCAGCATTTT.

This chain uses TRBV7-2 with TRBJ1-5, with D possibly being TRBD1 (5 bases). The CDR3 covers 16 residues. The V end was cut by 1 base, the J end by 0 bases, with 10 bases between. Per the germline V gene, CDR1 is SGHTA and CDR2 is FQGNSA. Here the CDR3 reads CASSLVGGNSNQPQHF. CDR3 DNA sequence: TGTGCCAGCAGCTTAGTGGGGGGAAATAGCAATCAGCCCCAGCATTTT.

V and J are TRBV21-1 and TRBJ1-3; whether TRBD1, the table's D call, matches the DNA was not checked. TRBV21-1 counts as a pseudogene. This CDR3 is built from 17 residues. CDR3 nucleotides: TGTGCCAGCAGAAGACGGGGACAGGGTCTGTCTGGAAACACCATATATTTT. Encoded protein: CASRRRGQGLSGNTIYF.

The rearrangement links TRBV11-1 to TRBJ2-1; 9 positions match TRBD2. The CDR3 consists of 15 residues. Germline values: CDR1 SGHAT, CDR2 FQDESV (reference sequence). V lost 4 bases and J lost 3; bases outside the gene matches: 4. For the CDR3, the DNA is TGTGCCAGCAGCTCTAGCGGGAAGGACTACAATGAGCAGTTCTTC. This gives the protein CASSSSGKDYNEQFF.

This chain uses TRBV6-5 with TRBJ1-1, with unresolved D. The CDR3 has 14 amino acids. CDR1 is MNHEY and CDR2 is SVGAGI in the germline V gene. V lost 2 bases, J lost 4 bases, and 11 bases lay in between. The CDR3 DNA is TGTGCCAGCAGTTACGGTGGATCGGGCACTGAAGCTTTCTTT. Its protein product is CASSYGGSGTEAFF.

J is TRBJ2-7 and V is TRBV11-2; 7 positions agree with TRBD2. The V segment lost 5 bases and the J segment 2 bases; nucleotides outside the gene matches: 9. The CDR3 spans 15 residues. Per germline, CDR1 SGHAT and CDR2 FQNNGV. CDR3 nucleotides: TGTGCCAGCAGCCCAGCGCCCCTAGCGGCCTACGAGCAGTACTTC. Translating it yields CASSPAPLAAYEQYF.

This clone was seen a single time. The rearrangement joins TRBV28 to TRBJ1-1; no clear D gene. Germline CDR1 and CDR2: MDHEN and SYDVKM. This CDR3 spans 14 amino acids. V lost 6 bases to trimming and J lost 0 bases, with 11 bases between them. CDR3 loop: CASRDRYMNTEAFF. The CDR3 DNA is TGTGCCAGCAGAGACCGTTACATGAACACTGAAGCTTTCTTT.

The CDR3 coding sequence is TGTGCCAGCAGCTTGGAAGGACAAGAGACCCAGTACTTC. It yields the protein CASSLEGQETQYF. The gene calls are TRBV5-5 and TRBJ2-5; D is unclear. V was cut by 0 bases and J by 2 bases, with 5 bases left in between. The CDR3 has 13 residues. Germline V gene lookup returns CDR1 SGHKS and CDR2 YYEKEE (reference sequence).

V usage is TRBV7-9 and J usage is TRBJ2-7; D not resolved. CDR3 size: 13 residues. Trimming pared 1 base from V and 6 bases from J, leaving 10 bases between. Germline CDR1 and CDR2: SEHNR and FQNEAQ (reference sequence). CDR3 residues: CASSLGPPLEQYF. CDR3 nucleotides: TGTGCCAGCAGCTTAGGCCCTCCGCTCGAGCAGTACTTC.

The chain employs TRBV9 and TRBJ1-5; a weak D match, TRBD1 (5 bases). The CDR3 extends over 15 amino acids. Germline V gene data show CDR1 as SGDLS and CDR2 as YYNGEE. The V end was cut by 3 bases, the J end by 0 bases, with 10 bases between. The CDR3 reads CASSAGRNSNQPQHF. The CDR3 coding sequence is TGTGCCAGCAGCGCGGGACGCAATAGCAATCAGCCCCAGCATTTT. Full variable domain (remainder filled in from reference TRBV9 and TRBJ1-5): DSGVTQTPKHLITATGQRVTLRCSPRSGDLSVYWYQQSLDQGLQFLIQYYNGEERAKGNILERFSAQQFPDLHSELNLSSLELGDSALYFCASSAGRNSNQPQHFGDGTRLSIL.

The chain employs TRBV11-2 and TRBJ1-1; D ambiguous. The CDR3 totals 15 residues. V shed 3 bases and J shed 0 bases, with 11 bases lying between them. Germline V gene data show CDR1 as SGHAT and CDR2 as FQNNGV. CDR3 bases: TGTGCCAGCAGCTTTCTGGAATGGATGAACACTGAAGCTTTCTTT. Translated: CASSFLEWMNTEAFF.

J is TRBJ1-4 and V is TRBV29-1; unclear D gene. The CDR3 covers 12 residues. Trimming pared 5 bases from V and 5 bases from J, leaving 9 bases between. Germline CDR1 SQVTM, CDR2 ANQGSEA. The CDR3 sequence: CSVSRTNEKLFF. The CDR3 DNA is TGCAGCGTTTCTCGTACCAATGAAAAACTGTTTTTT.

Written as DNA, the CDR3 is TGTGCCAGTAGTGGGGGTGTCGCAGATACGCAGTATTTT. Encoded protein: CASSGGVADTQYF. The gene calls are TRBV19 and TRBJ2-3; either TRBD1 or TRBD2 may fit D (5 bases each). This CDR3 contains 13 residues. Trimming left V 5 bases short and J 4 bases short, with 10 bases between. The V gene's germline CDR1 is LNHDA and CDR2 SQIVND (reference sequence).

CDR3 DNA sequence: TGTGCCAGCAGCTCTAATTCACCCCTCCACTTT. It specifies CASSSNSPLHF. The chain joins TRBV11-2 to TRBJ1-6; D not resolved. The germline V gene encodes CDR1 SGHAT and CDR2 FQNNGV. The CDR3 contains 11 residues. Trimming cost V 4 bases and J 6 bases, with 1 base left between them.

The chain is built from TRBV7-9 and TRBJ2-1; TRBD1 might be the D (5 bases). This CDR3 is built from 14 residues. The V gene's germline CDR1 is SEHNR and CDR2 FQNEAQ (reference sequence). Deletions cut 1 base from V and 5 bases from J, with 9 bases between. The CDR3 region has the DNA TGTGCCAGCAGCTTAGGGACGGACAACAATGAGCAGTTCTTC. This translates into CASSLGTDNNEQFF.

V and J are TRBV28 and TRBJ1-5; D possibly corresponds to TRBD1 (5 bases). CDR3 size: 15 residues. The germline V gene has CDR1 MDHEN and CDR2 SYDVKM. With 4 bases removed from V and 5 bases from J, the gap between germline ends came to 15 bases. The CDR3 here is CASSSPAQGYQPQHF. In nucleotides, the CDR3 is TGTGCCAGCAGTTCCCCAGCGCAGGGATATCAGCCCCAGCATTTT.

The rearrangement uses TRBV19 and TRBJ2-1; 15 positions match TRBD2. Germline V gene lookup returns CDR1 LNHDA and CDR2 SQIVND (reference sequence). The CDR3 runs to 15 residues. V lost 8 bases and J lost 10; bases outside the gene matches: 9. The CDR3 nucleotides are TGTGCCAGTTCAACCGGGACTAGCGGGAGGCAGGAGCAGTTCTTC. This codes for CASSTGTSGRQEQFF.

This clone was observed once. This CDR3 reads CASRDLQSNQPQHF. In nucleotides, the CDR3 is TGTGCCAGCAGAGATCTTCAGAGCAATCAGCCCCAGCATTTT. The chain couples TRBV6-5 to TRBJ1-5; D gene ambiguous. From germline, CDR1 is MNHEY and CDR2 SVGAGI. Trimming took 6 bases from V and 1 from J, leaving 10 bases between them. The CDR3 length is 14 residues.

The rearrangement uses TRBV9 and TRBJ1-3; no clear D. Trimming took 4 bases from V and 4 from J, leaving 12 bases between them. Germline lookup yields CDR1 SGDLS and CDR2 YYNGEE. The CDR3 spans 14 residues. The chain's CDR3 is CASSPPGRGNTIYF. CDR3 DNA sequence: TGTGCCAGCAGCCCTCCGGGCAGGGGAAACACCATATATTTT.